This T cell receptor beta chain was captured in a study of T cells in localized non-small cell lung cancer. The study's findings and limits: Greater blood T cell density accompanied longer overall survival. Uninvolved neighboring lung showed the greatest T cell clonality, exceeding tumor. Adjacent lung was found to contain a median approximately 60 of the top 100 tumor clones.

CDR3 length: 17 residues. J lost 2 bases, V lost 1 base, and 9 bases had no gene match. Looked up from germline, CDR1 is MGHRA and CDR2 is YSYEKL. Remarks on this clone: What it binds is not known.

Profiled with immunoSEQ multiplex PCR; TCRdb holds only in-frame clones, not every one. The sample consists of 100,000 to 150,000 clones, roughly 90% of them appearing once. Sequenced material: peripheral blood, taken before any cancer treatment. The clonotype comes from an older female donor with stage I lung adenocarcinoma. This sequence joins TRBV4-1 and TRBJ1-2, with 8 positions matching TRBD1. CDR3 DNA sequence: TGCGCCAGCAGCCAAGGGTTTGGACAGGGTTCAAACTATGGCTACACCTTC. Protein sequence: CASSQGFGQGSNYGYTF.